The rows below give T cell receptor beta chains drawn from one sample of a study of shared clonotypes between healthy human individuals. Assay used: immunoSEQ multiplex PCR; TCRdb lists only in-frame clones, some missing. The table records more than 2 million clones, approximately 94% of them present only once. Sequenced sample: naive CD4+ T cells sorted from blood. The origin of the receptors is a man aged 18 to 35 in good health. Each CDR3 is given with its conserved first and last residue. D genes are given only for firm matches. Clone sizes are given selectively: once, few, many, or a class where the clone is expanded.

D | J | V | size | DNA | CDR3
. | TRBJ2-7 | TRBV28 | . | TGTGCCAGTACCCCAGGGATCCCCTACGAGCAGTACTTC | CASTPGIPYEQYF
. | TRBJ1-5 | TRBV6-5 | . | TGTGCCAGCAGTTACTTCCAGGATCAGCCCCAGCATTTT | CASSYFQDQPQHF
. | TRBJ2-4 | TRBV6-5 | . | TGTGCCAGTAGAGGGCGGGGAAGCACGAACATTCAGTACTTC | CASRGRGSTNIQYF
. | TRBJ2-5 | TRBV7-2 | . | TGTGCCAGCAGCTTAGGTGGAGTGAGGGAGACCCAGTACTTC | CASSLGGVRETQYF
. | TRBJ1-1 | TRBV18 | once | TGTGCCAGCTCACCAGCTGGAATGAACACTGAAGCTTTCTTT | CASSPAGMNTEAFF
. | TRBJ1-2 | TRBV5-1 | . | TGCGCCAGCAGCTTTACCCGCACTTCCTATGGCTACACCTTC | CASSFTRTSYGYTF
. | TRBJ1-2 | TRBV6-1 | . | TGTGCCAGCAGTGAGGGGACGGGGCCCCCAACGAACTATGGCTACACCTTC | CASSEGTGPPTNYGYTF
TRBD2 | TRBJ2-1 | TRBV9 | . | TGTGCCAGCAGCCTGGATCCGGGACTAGCGTTCAATGAGCAGTTCTTC | CASSLDPGLAFNEQFF
TRBD1 | TRBJ2-2 | TRBV7-8 | . | TGTGCCAGCAGCGACAGGGGACGTAACGCGAACACCGGGGAGCTGTTTTTT | CASSDRGRNANTGELFF
TRBD2 | TRBJ2-7 | TRBV4-2 | once | TGTGCCAGCAGCCGGGCGGGGGAACCCTACGAGCAGTACTTC | CASSRAGEPYEQYF
. | TRBJ1-4 | TRBV10-3 | . | TGTGCCATCAGTGAATTGCGGGATGAAAAACTGTTTTTT | CAISELRDEKLFF
. | TRBJ2-5 | TRBV21-1 | . | TGTGCCAGCAGCAGCTCGACTAGCGGGAGCCAAGAGACCCAGTACTTC | CASSSSTSGSQETQYF
. | TRBJ2-7 | TRBV7-2 | . | TGTGCCAGCAGCTCCGCCGTTAAGTACGAGCAGTACTTC | CASSSAVKYEQYF
TRBD1 | TRBJ1-5 | TRBV6-5 | . | TGTGCCAGCAAACAGGGGGGCAGCAATCAGCCCCAGCATTTT | CASKQGGSNQPQHF
. | TRBJ1-1 | TRBV6-6 | . | TGTGCCAGCAGTTACTCCGGGGAGGCTGAAGCTTTCTTT | CASSYSGEAEAFF
TRBD1 | TRBJ1-2 | TRBV5-1 | . | TGCGCCAGCTGGACAGGGAGGCATGGCTACACCTTC | CASWTGRHGYTF
. | TRBJ1-2 | TRBV11-2 | once | TGTGCCAGCAGCTTAGCGGCTGACTATGGCTACACCTTC | CASSLAADYGYTF
. | TRBJ1-4 | TRBV5-1 | . | TGCGCCAGCAGCTTGATGCAGGGCTCCGCAACTAATGAAAAACTGTTTTTT | CASSLMQGSATNEKLFF